The clone carrying this TCR beta chain was seen only a few times. Its antigen is undetermined. The CDR3 extends over 14 amino acids. The V gene's germline CDR1 is SGHRS and CDR2 YFSETQ. V dropped 9 bases and J dropped 0; count of bases not matched to a gene: 4. 13 Jbeta primers and 60 Vbeta primers were used for the PCR. Produced via immunoSEQ multiplex PCR; TCRdb's table is partial and in-frame only. The sample carries about 140,000 clones, around 80% recorded once. This entry belongs to a study of cytomegalovirus exposure and HLA in healthy donors. Whole-study findings and limits: Cytomegalovirus association was listed for 150 to 200 TCR beta chains.

Whereas donors were nominally healthy upon sampling, unrecorded immune exposures were probable. The specimen was PBMCs. The chain has TRBV5-1 and TRBJ2-1; 9 positions agree with TRBD2. The receptor was derived from a man aged 18 to 35 in good health and CMV-seropositive. The CDR3 bases are TGCGCCACCTCTAGCGGGAACTCCTACAATGAGCAGTTCTTC. It is translated as CATSSGNSYNEQFF.